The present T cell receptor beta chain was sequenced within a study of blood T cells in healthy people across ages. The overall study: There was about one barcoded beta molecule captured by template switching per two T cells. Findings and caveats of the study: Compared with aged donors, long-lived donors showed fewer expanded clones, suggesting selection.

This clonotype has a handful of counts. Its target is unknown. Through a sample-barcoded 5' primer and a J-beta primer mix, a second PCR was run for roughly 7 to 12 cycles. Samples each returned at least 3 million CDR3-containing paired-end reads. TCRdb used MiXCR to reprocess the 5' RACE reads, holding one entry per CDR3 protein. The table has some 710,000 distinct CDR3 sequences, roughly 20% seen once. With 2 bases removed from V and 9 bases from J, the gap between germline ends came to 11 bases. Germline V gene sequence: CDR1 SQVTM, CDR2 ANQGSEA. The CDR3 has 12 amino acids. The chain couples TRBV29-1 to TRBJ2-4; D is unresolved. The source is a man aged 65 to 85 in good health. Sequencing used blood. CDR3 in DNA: TGCAGCGTTGAAATAGTGGGTTCCATTCAGTACTTC. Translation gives CSVEIVGSIQYF.